This T cell receptor beta chain was sequenced for a study of Tregs in tolerant kidney transplant recipients (dated 2019 in TCRdb). Study-wide context: TCRbeta sequencing was used in the study to identify donor-specific regulatory T cells before combined kidney and bone marrow transplantation, and the identified cells were then tracked after transplant. TCRbeta repertoire sequencing was used in a few healthy controls to compare several methods for expanding Tregs specific for an allogeneic donor. Findings and caveats that apply to the study as a whole: Expanding Tregs with activated donor B cells appeared to identify the most biologically relevant and donor-specific TCRbeta repertoire. Although technical replication error seemed to be minimal, the question of biological reproducibility was not addressed directly. Because the study included only a small number of patients, the results must be confirmed in larger populations and under other immunosuppression protocols.

Concerning this clone itself: The antigen this receptor binds is unknown. No qualities accompany the bases; no much larger clone lies one base away.

Unstimulated Tregs (CD4+CD25+CD127-), CD4+ non-Tregs (CD4+CD25-), CD4 and CD8 cells were FACS-sorted from thawed PBMCs. Blood from healthy controls was obtained either as purchased buffy coats or from healthy volunteers. Healthy control blood was processed by Ficoll density gradient to PBMCs and cryopreserved; patient PBMCs were collected before and after transplant. The junction carries 10 bases between V and J, which are trimmed by 0 bases and 7 bases respectively. The CDR3 spans 14 residues, from the cysteine through the phenylalanine. The CDR3 DNA has 42 bases and is translated from base 1. As encoded in the germline V gene, CDR1 is MGHRA while CDR2 is YSYEKL. Genomic DNA was extracted from sorted cells with the QIAGEN DNeasy Blood and Tissue Kit for TCRbeta CDR3 sequencing. High-throughput TCRbeta CDR3 sequencing, which included PCR amplification with bias correction and internal controls, was done commercially through immunoSEQ. Per the authors' processing: Unique productive TCRbeta sequences were defined by CDR3 nucleotide sequence when primers matched and otherwise by CDR3 amino acid sequence together with Vbeta and Jbeta genes. To correct sorting error, sequences shared between sorted populations at a frequency ratio of 2:1 or less were removed; the rest were assigned to the higher population. Sequences were defined as donor-reactive when expanded at least 5-fold in CFSE-low cells versus unstimulated cells and present at a frequency of at least 0.01% in CFSE-low cells. Jensen-Shannon divergence, calculated on the top 100 TCRbeta sequences ranked by frequency, was used to quantify repertoire divergence. For samples with multiple sequencing runs, sorting error was corrected in each run separately before the runs were combined. Not all clones reach the TCRdb copy of this immuneACCESS table, which keeps in-frame sequences only. Checked studies attribute under half of the gap to unresolved V genes and leave the rest unexplained. V, J and clone size are those of that table, while D and trimming were read from the DNA. The sample table lists some 90,000 clones, roughly nine tenths of them with a count of one. Of the sample, roughly 4.7% is held by the ten largest clones.

The receptor was derived from a human donor in good health. This chain is built from TRBV4-1 and TRBJ1-5, and possibly TRBD1, on 5 matching bases. Sequencing was done on a sample of CD8+ T cells from blood. CDR3 protein: CASSQERGGQPQHF. The nucleotide sequence reads as follows: TGCGCCAGCAGCCAAGAGAGGGGAGGGCAGCCCCAGCATTTT.